A single sample gave rise to the 29 T cell receptor beta chains below, sequenced in a study of blood T cell repertoires in COVID-19. Assay: immunoSEQ multiplex PCR; the TCRdb copy retains only in-frame clones and omits some. The sample records about 350,000 clones, roughly 87% being singletons. Sequenced material: PBMCs or T cells enriched from blood (not recorded which). Receptors were obtained from a woman in her thirties who had recovered from COVID-19.

J is TRBJ1-1 and V is TRBV27; 7 bases agree with TRBD1. The CDR3 has 13 residues. CDR1 is MNHEY and CDR2 is SMNVEV in the germline V gene (reference sequence). Germline trimming cut 3 bases from V and 4 bases from J; bases unmatched to any gene: 2. This CDR3 reads CASSFRQGTEAFF. The CDR3 bases are TGTGCCAGCAGTTTTAGACAGGGCACTGAAGCTTTCTTT.

The chain links TRBV9 to TRBJ2-3; D not resolved. Trimming shortened V by 0 bases and J by 2 bases, and 10 bases separated the two germline ends. The CDR3 has 15 residues. Germline loops: CDR1 SGDLS, CDR2 YYNGEE. CDR3 in amino acids: CASSVARSNTDTQYF. CDR3 sequence (DNA): TGTGCCAGCAGCGTAGCTCGGAGTAACACAGATACGCAGTATTTT. Full variable domain (remainder filled in from reference TRBV9 and TRBJ2-3): DSGVTQTPKHLITATGQRVTLRCSPRSGDLSVYWYQQSLDQGLQFLIQYYNGEERAKGNILERFSAQQFPDLHSELNLSSLELGDSALYFCASSVARSNTDTQYFGPGTRLTVL.

This chain joins TRBV5-5 and TRBJ1-6; 10 bases map to TRBD1. Germline V gives CDR1 SGHKS, CDR2 YYEKEE (reference sequence). Trimming cost V 3 bases and J 9 bases; bases outside gene matches: 15. CDR3 length: 18 amino acids. Written as DNA, the CDR3 is TGTGCCAGCAGCTCCCGCCTGGCTCGGACAGGGGGAAGTTCACCCCTCCACTTT. Amino acids: CASSSRLARTGGSSPLHF.

The chain links TRBV4-2 to TRBJ2-2; D gene uncertain. This CDR3 spans 13 amino acids. Trimming shortened V by 4 bases and J by 3 bases, and 6 bases separated the two germline ends. Germline CDR1 and CDR2: LGHNA and YNFKEQ. CDR3 sequence (DNA): TGTGCCAGCAGCCGAGTTGACACCGGGGAGCTGTTTTTT. It specifies CASSRVDTGELFF.

The gene calls are TRBV7-9 and TRBJ2-1; D might be TRBD2 (6 bases). The germline V and J ends were trimmed by 6 bases and 0 bases, with 12 bases remaining between them. Looked up from germline, CDR1 is SEHNR and CDR2 is FQNEAQ (reference sequence). The CDR3 runs to 15 residues. CDR3 nucleotide sequence: TGTGCCAGCAGTAAACTAGCCAGCTCCTACAATGAGCAGTTCTTC. Its translation is CASSKLASSYNEQFF.

The V and J genes are TRBV9 and TRBJ2-1; perhaps TRBD1 as D (6 bases). Germline V gene data show CDR1 as SGDLS and CDR2 as YYNGEE. The CDR3 loop spans 14 amino acids. Deletions cut 3 bases from V and 5 bases from J, with 12 bases between. DNA of the CDR3: TGTGCCAGCAGCGGTGGGGACACTAACAATGAGCAGTTCTTC. It yields the protein CASSGGDTNNEQFF.

The CDR3 sequence is CASRPTGSLSYEQYF. The CDR3 DNA is TGTGCCAGTAGACCCACAGGGTCACTCTCCTACGAGCAGTACTTC. The chain is built from TRBV19 and TRBJ2-7, with D maybe TRBD1 (6 bases). Deletions cut 6 bases from V and 0 bases from J, with 15 bases between. Germline V gene sequence: CDR1 LNHDA, CDR2 SQIVND (reference sequence). The CDR3 covers 15 residues.

The chain recombines TRBV29-1 with TRBJ2-1; the D gene is possibly TRBD1 (7 bases). Trimming cost V 4 bases and J 2 bases, with 15 bases left between them. CDR1 and CDR2 from the germline V gene are SQVTM and ANQGSEA. This CDR3 comprises 15 residues. DNA of the CDR3: TGCAGCGTTGTCAGTGGAGGGGGCGCCTACAATGAGCAGTTCTTC. Its protein is CSVVSGGGAYNEQFF.

The rearrangement uses TRBV7-6 and TRBJ2-7; 7 nucleotides match TRBD1. CDR3 length: 16 amino acids. V gave up 1 base and J gave up 2 bases; unmatched junction bases: 8. Germline V CDR1 and CDR2: SGHVS, FNYEAQ. The CDR3 DNA reads as TGTGCCAGCAGCTTAGGTCCGGACAGGCGAACCTACGAGCAGTACTTC. Translated: CASSLGPDRRTYEQYF.

The genes are TRBV4-1 and TRBJ2-1; 9 nucleotides match TRBD2. The CDR3 extends over 16 amino acids. Per germline, CDR1 MGHRA and CDR2 YSYEKL. After removal of 0 bases from V and 7 bases from J, the junction contained 7 bases not matched to a gene. CDR3 nucleotides: TGCGCCAGCAGCCAAGATTTGCGGGGGGGCCGGAATGAGCAGTTCTTC. Encoded protein: CASSQDLRGGRNEQFF.

The chain has TRBV10-3 and TRBJ2-1, with 11 bases fitting TRBD2. The CDR3 runs to 15 residues. V lost 4 bases, J lost 9 bases, and 8 bases stayed unmatched. The germline V gene has CDR1 ENHRY and CDR2 SYGVKD. CDR3 nucleotides: TGTGCCATCAGTGGACTAGCGGGGAGTGCGGGTGAGCAGTTCTTC. The encoded protein is CAISGLAGSAGEQFF.

The chain employs TRBV6-2 or TRBV6-3 and TRBJ1-5; D possibly corresponds to TRBD1 (6 bases). This CDR3 is built from 17 residues. V lost 5 bases to trimming and J lost 2 bases, with 19 bases between them. The germline CDR1 and CDR2 sequences are MNHEY and SVGEGT. CDR3 bases: TGTGCCAGCAGTCACTTTGGGGGGGGCATCGGCAATCAGCCCCAGCATTTT. It translates to CASSHFGGGIGNQPQHF.

The chain is built from TRBV2 and TRBJ2-3; D is perhaps TRBD2 (6 bases). Germline V gives CDR1 SNHLY, CDR2 FYNNEI. Trimming cost V 0 bases and J 3 bases, with 19 bases left between them. This CDR3 comprises 18 residues. The CDR3 sequence is CASSEALWSGDGTDTQYF. CDR3 bases: TGTGCCAGCAGTGAAGCGCTTTGGTCGGGAGATGGTACAGATACGCAGTATTTT. Filled out from reference TRBV2 and TRBJ2-3, the complete variable domain reads EPEVTQTPSHQVTQMGQEVILRCVPISNHLYFYWYRQILGQKVEFLVSFYNNEISEKSEIFDDQFSVERPDGSNFTLKIRSTKLEDSAMYFCASSEALWSGDGTDTQYFGPGTRLTVL.

The chain recombines TRBV2 with TRBJ1-3; the D is unclear. The V end lost 5 bases, the J end lost 0 bases, and 14 bases lay between the germline ends. Germline V CDR1 and CDR2: SNHLY, FYNNEI. This CDR3 contains 16 residues. The CDR3, as DNA: TGTGCCAGCAGTTTGCCAGACTCTAACTCTGGAAACACCATATATTTT. Translated, it gives CASSLPDSNSGNTIYF.

The chain uses TRBV12-5 and TRBJ2-7; D perhaps matches TRBD2 (5 bases). The CDR3 is 13 residues long. Germline V lookup: CDR1 LGHNT, CDR2 FRNRAP. Trimming stripped 2 bases from V and 5 bases from J, with 10 bases between. This CDR3 is CASGLPSGNEQYF. CDR3 nucleotides: TGTGCTAGTGGTTTGCCCTCGGGGAACGAGCAGTACTTC. The whole variable domain, filled in from reference TRBV12-5 and TRBJ2-7, reads DARVTQTPRHKVTEMGQEVTMRCQPILGHNTVFWYRQTMMQGLELLAYFRNRAPLDDSGMPKDRFSAEMPDATLATLKIQPSEPRDSAVYFCASGLPSGNEQYFGPGTRLTVT.

This rearrangement joins TRBV19 to TRBJ1-1; weak D call: TRBD1 (5 bases). V dropped 5 bases and J dropped 0 bases, with 13 bases sitting between them. This CDR3 spans 15 amino acids. Germline CDR1 is LNHDA and CDR2 is SQIVND (reference sequence). The CDR3 region has the DNA TGTGCCAGTAGTTCCGGGGCGGGGGTGAACACTGAAGCTTTCTTT. Translation gives CASSSGAGVNTEAFF. Together with reference TRBV19 and TRBJ1-1, the CDR3 gives the full variable domain: DGGITQSPKYLFRKEGQNVTLSCEQNLNHDAMYWYRQDPGQGLRLIYYSQIVNDFQKGDIAEGYSVSREKKESFPLTVTSAQKNPTAFYLCASSSGAGVNTEAFFGQGTRLTVV.

This chain joins TRBV18 and TRBJ2-3; D is unresolved. Trimming stripped 2 bases from V and 0 bases from J, with 15 bases between. Germline V lookup: CDR1 KGHSH, CDR2 LQKENI. CDR3 size: 17 residues. In DNA form, the CDR3 reads TGTGCCAGCTCACCAGCCCCGGGTACTTCTAGCACAGATACGCAGTATTTT. This encodes CASSPAPGTSSTDTQYF.

The CDR3 loop is CASNWGGQGGTEAFF. The CDR3 region has the DNA TGTGCCAGCAATTGGGGGGGGCAGGGAGGCACTGAAGCTTTCTTT. The V and J genes are TRBV27 and TRBJ1-1, with a tentative D call TRBD1 (6 bases). Trimming removed 7 bases from V and 4 bases from J, with 19 bases in between. The CDR3 is 15 amino acids. Germline loops: CDR1 MNHEY, CDR2 SMNVEV (reference sequence).

The chain recombines TRBV7-2 with TRBJ1-5, with 9 bases identical to TRBD1. V dropped 2 bases and J dropped 7; count of bases not matched to a gene: 9. This CDR3 comprises 16 residues. Germline values: CDR1 SGHTA, CDR2 FQGNSA. The CDR3 nucleotides read TGTGCCAGCAGCTTAAGCCGGGACAGGGCACACCAGCCCCAGCATTTT. It codes for CASSLSRDRAHQPQHF.

The CDR3 is CATSRDSLGELFF. CDR3 bases: TGTGCCACCAGCAGAGATTCTCTTGGGGAGCTGTTTTTT. This rearrangement joins TRBV15 to TRBJ2-2; D is uncertain. Germline V CDR1 and CDR2: LNHNV, YYDKDF (reference sequence). The CDR3 length is 13 residues. The ends were cut back, 0 bases at V and 8 bases at J, with 7 bases in the middle.

The V call is TRBV6-2 or TRBV6-3, the J call TRBJ2-1; maybe TRBD1 (5 bases). The V end was cut by 1 base, the J end by 4 bases, with 11 bases between. CDR1 MNHEY and CDR2 SVGEGT come from the germline V gene. The CDR3 extends over 15 amino acids. The CDR3 is CASSYYRGSYNEQFF. DNA for the CDR3: TGTGCCAGCAGTTACTATAGGGGATCGTACAATGAGCAGTTCTTC.

This CDR3 is CASSFGGTTEAFF. CDR3 nucleotides: TGTGCCAGCAGTTTCGGAGGGACCACTGAAGCTTTCTTT. This chain links TRBV12-3 or TRBV12-4 with TRBJ1-1; the D gene is possibly TRBD1 (5 bases). The CDR3 sequence is 13 residues long. V gave up 3 bases and J gave up 4 bases, with 9 bases separating them.

On this clone: The germline gene is not matched at one end of the junction; a read error may be the cause. The chain links TRBV14 to TRBJ2-7; TRBD2 agrees at 9 bases. Looked up from germline, CDR1 is SGHDN and CDR2 is FVKESK. The CDR3 is made up of 13 amino acids. The CDR3 nucleotides read TGTGCCAGCAGCCAAGCGGGACTAGCTGGGTCTGTGTTC. Its translation: CASSQAGLAGSVF.

V and J are TRBV15 and TRBJ2-7, with a tentative D call TRBD1 (6 bases). Trimming took 9 bases from V and 4 from J, leaving 19 bases between them. There are 14 residues in the CDR3. The germline V gene has CDR1 LNHNV and CDR2 YYDKDF (reference sequence). In DNA form, the CDR3 reads TGTGCCACAGGCCCTGGGCCAGGGGTGTACGAGCAGTACTTC. This translates into CATGPGPGVYEQYF.

The chain uses TRBV4-2 and TRBJ2-2; 7 bases agree with TRBD1. CDR3 length equals 16 residues. Germline V gives CDR1 LGHNA, CDR2 YNFKEQ. The V segment lost 0 bases and the J segment 8 bases; nucleotides outside the gene matches: 9. This CDR3 is CASSQEAPAGGGELFF. DNA for the CDR3: TGTGCCAGCAGCCAAGAGGCCCCGGCAGGGGGAGGGGAGCTGTTTTTT.

The DNA of the CDR3 is TGTGCCAGCAGCCGGACTAGCGGGAGAACACACAATGAGCAGTTCTTC. This codes for CASSRTSGRTHNEQFF. The chain combines TRBV3-1 (or the pseudogene TRBV3-2) with TRBJ2-1; 13 nucleotides line up with TRBD2. The V gene's germline CDR1 is LGHDT and CDR2 YNNKEL (reference sequence). CDR3 length equals 16 residues. The J segment lost 5 bases and the V segment lost 4 bases, leaving 5 bases of the junction unmatched.

The rearrangement joins TRBV3-1 (or the pseudogene TRBV3-2) to TRBJ2-1; no clear D. CDR1 LGHDT and CDR2 YNNKEL come from the germline V gene (reference sequence). V was trimmed by 0 bases and J by 7 bases, leaving 7 bases between them. The CDR3 covers 13 residues. The CDR3 region has the DNA TGTGCCAGCAGCCAAGATAATAGAAATGAGCAGTTCTTC. It encodes CASSQDNRNEQFF.

This chain uses TRBV11-1 with TRBJ1-1; TRBD1 agrees at 9 bases. Germline trimming cut 3 bases from V and 4 bases from J; bases unmatched to any gene: 0. CDR3 length: 13 amino acids. CDR1 SGHAT and CDR2 FQDESV come from the germline V gene (reference sequence). The CDR3 here is CASSLTGGTEAFF. The CDR3 region has the DNA TGTGCCAGCAGCTTGACAGGGGGCACTGAAGCTTTCTTT.

The chain carries TRBV2 and TRBJ2-7, with D maybe TRBD2 (6 bases). Trimming cost V 0 bases and J 2 bases, with 14 bases left between them. Per the germline V gene, CDR1 is SNHLY and CDR2 is FYNNEI. The CDR3 is 16 amino acids. The DNA of the CDR3 is TGTGCCAGCAGTGAAGCGCGCGGGGTGATGCCCTACGAGCAGTACTTC. Translation gives CASSEARGVMPYEQYF. The variable domain in full, with the rest retrieved from reference TRBV2 and TRBJ2-7, is EPEVTQTPSHQVTQMGQEVILRCVPISNHLYFYWYRQILGQKVEFLVSFYNNEISEKSEIFDDQFSVERPDGSNFTLKIRSTKLEDSAMYFCASSEARGVMPYEQYFGPGTRLTVT.